This entry lists 13 T cell receptor beta chains sequenced from one sample in a study of spatial heterogeneity in lung cancer. The time point was: sample taken at primary tumor resection. Each CDR3 protein gets one entry after TCRdb re-called the 5' RACE reads with MiXCR. This table holds about 23,000 distinct CDR3 sequences, about 4.7% found once. Source: PBMCs, taken at surgery. These receptors were taken from a male donor with early-stage non-small cell lung cancer.

This clonotype is labeled medium-sized (0.01 to 0.1%). The chain couples TRBV28 to TRBJ2-5; D is perhaps TRBD1 or TRBD2 (5 bases each). V lost 7 bases, J lost 2 bases, and 17 bases lay in between. This CDR3 is 15 amino acids long. From germline, CDR1 is MDHEN and CDR2 SYDVKM. Here the CDR3 reads CASTPLGTEQETQYF. DNA of the CDR3: TGTGCCAGCACCCCCCTTGGGACCGAGCAAGAGACCCAGTACTTC.

The chain combines TRBV5-1 with TRBJ1-4; weak D call: TRBD1 (6 bases). There are 14 residues in the CDR3. V lost 4 bases and J 7 bases, leaving 14 bases between the germline ends. The germline gives CDR1 SGHRS, CDR2 YFSETQ. As DNA, the CDR3 is TGCGCCAGCAGCCTAGGGACATGGGCTGAAAAACTGTTTTTT. It specifies CASSLGTWAEKLFF.

This clonotype was recorded many times. The chain employs TRBV10-3 and TRBJ2-3, with 13 bases lining up with TRBD2. This CDR3 has 16 amino acids. The germline gives CDR1 ENHRY, CDR2 SYGVKD. V gave up 7 bases and J gave up 4 bases; unmatched junction bases: 8. CDR3 residues: CAIKNPGLAGADTQYF. The CDR3 DNA follows: TGTGCCATCAAGAATCCCGGACTAGCGGGAGCAGATACGCAGTATTTT.

The V call is TRBV28, the J call TRBJ1-2; D perhaps matches TRBD1 (6 bases). Trimming removed 3 bases from V and 3 bases from J, with 14 bases in between. Germline CDR1 MDHEN, CDR2 SYDVKM. The CDR3 has 15 residues. CDR3 nucleotides: TGTGCCAGCAGTTTGATGAGACAGGCGCACTATGGCTACACCTTC. Its translation: CASSLMRQAHYGYTF.

The J gene is TRBJ1-1, the V gene TRBV10-3; the match to TRBD1 covers 7 bases. Looked up from germline, CDR1 is ENHRY and CDR2 is SYGVKD. Trimming took 8 bases from V and 5 from J; bases not matched to a gene: 11. CDR3 length: 14 amino acids. The CDR3 DNA reads as TGTGCCATCGGGGCAGGGGGGCCCGGGACTGAAGCTTTCTTT. It yields the protein CAIGAGGPGTEAFF.

This clonotype was seen many times. The V call is TRBV2, the J call TRBJ2-2; D is undetermined. V dropped 7 bases and J dropped 6 bases, with 6 bases sitting between them. The CDR3 contains 11 residues. Germline V gives CDR1 SNHLY, CDR2 FYNNEI. DNA of the CDR3: TGTGCCAGCAAGAGTCCCGGGGAGCTGTTTTTT. Translating gives CASKSPGELFF.

Only a few counts were recorded for this clonotype. The genes are TRBV6-2 or TRBV6-3 and TRBJ2-4; 8 bases are shared with TRBD2. J gave up 8 bases and V 6 bases, and 12 bases lay outside the gene matches. CDR3 length: 15 residues. Per the germline V gene, CDR1 is MNHEY and CDR2 is SVGEGT. CDR3 amino acids: CASSIDSGARDIQYF. In DNA form, the CDR3 reads TGTGCCAGCAGCATCGATAGCGGGGCGAGGGACATTCAGTACTTC.

This clonotype was picked up many times. This chain links TRBV9 with TRBJ2-5; D is perhaps TRBD2 (6 bases). The V gene's germline CDR1 is SGDLS and CDR2 YYNGEE. This CDR3 region has 16 residues. The V end was cut by 1 base, the J end by 4 bases, with 17 bases between. In nucleotides, the CDR3 is TGTGCCAGCAGCGTATACGGGGTTTTGGGGGGAGAGACCCAGTACTTC. Amino acid sequence: CASSVYGVLGGETQYF.

Within the sample, this clonotype is medium-sized. The rearrangement links TRBV29-1 to TRBJ2-7; TRBD2 matches 7 bases. This CDR3 comprises 13 residues. Looked up from germline, CDR1 is SQVTM and CDR2 is ANQGSEA. Trimming at V came to 6 bases and at J to 0 bases, leaving 5 bases not matched to a gene. The CDR3 region has the DNA TGCAGCGTAGTCCGGGGGGACTCCTACGAGCAGTACTTC. Encoded protein: CSVVRGDSYEQYF.

This clonotype has ten or more counts. The chain links TRBV30 to TRBJ2-3, with 9 bases lining up with TRBD2. Germline-derived CDR1 and CDR2 are GTSNPN and SVGIG (reference sequence). This CDR3 has 17 residues. With 6 bases clipped from V and 1 base from J, the junction kept 14 bases outside the gene matches. For the CDR3, the DNA is TGTGCCTGCTCCCCCAGTGGGCTAGCGGGGCGCACAGATACGCAGTATTTT. It codes for CACSPSGLAGRTDTQYF. The entire variable domain, with the rest obtained from reference TRBV30 and TRBJ2-3, is as follows: SQTIHQWPATLVQPVGSPLSLECTVEGTSNPNLYWYRQAAGRGLQLLFYSVGIGQISSEVPQNLSASRPQDRQFILSSKKLLLSDSGFYLCACSPSGLAGRTDTQYFGPGTRLTVL.

Only a few counts were recorded for this clonotype. The chain uses TRBV11-1 and TRBJ1-4; 12 bases map to TRBD1. Germline-derived CDR1 and CDR2 are SGHAT and FQDESV (reference sequence). CDR3 length: 17 residues. Trimming at V came to 4 bases and at J to 6 bases, leaving 9 bases not matched to a gene. As DNA, the CDR3 is TGTGCCAGCAGCTACCGGGACAGGGGGCGCGAGGATGAAAAACTGTTTTTT. This codes for CASSYRDRGREDEKLFF. Together with reference TRBV11-1 and TRBJ1-4, the CDR3 gives the full variable domain: EAEVAQSPRYKITEKSQAVAFWCDPISGHATLYWYRQILGQGPELLVQFQDESVVDDSQLPKDRFSAERLKGVDSTLKIQPAELGDSAMYLCASSYRDRGREDEKLFFGSGTQLSVL.

This clonotype was observed at least ten times. The CDR3 sequence is CASSPGGWRNTEAFF. CDR3 nucleotides: TGTGCCAGCAGTCCCGGGGGGTGGAGGAACACTGAAGCTTTCTTT. The rearrangement uses TRBV27 and TRBJ1-1; TRBD1 is a possible D gene (5 bases). This CDR3 spans 15 amino acids. V lost 5 bases and J lost 1, with 14 bases in between. In germline, CDR1 is MNHEY, CDR2 SMNVEV (reference sequence).

This clonotype was counted ten times or more. The V call is TRBV6-5, the J call TRBJ2-1; 7 nucleotides line up with TRBD1. This CDR3 is built from 12 residues. The germline V gene encodes CDR1 MNHEY and CDR2 SVGAGI. With V trimmed by 2 bases and J by 11 bases, 3 bases remained unmatched. The CDR3 DNA reads TGTGCCAGCAGTTACCCAGGGGGTCAGCAGTTCTTC. Translating it yields CASSYPGGQQFF.